These 15 T cell receptor beta chains were sequenced from one sample in a study of CD8+ T cells in alopecia areata (dated by TCRdb to 2016 to 2018). The library was made by the immunoSEQ multiplex PCR assay. For TCR sequencing, RNA was extracted from every sample and reverse transcribed into cDNA to serve as template. TCRdb's version of the immuneACCESS table is confined to in-frame rearrangements and falls short of the full clone set. An unresolved V gene accounts for under half of the shortfall where checked; the remainder is of unknown origin. The sample yields 130,000 to 150,000 clones; approximately 50% were counted once. The ten largest clones represent 0.8% to 1% of the sample. This sample's time point label indicates: baseline before oral tofacitinib. The sequencing here drew on CD4+ T cells sorted from blood, taken at week 0. These receptor sequences come from a human donor with alopecia areata.

Many counts were recorded for this clone. The chain couples TRBV6-5 to TRBJ2-1; D might be TRBD1 (5 bases). The CDR3 has 15 residues. Germline CDR1 reads MNHEY; CDR2 reads SVGAGI. Between the trimmed V and J ends, which lost 0 bases and 10 bases, there was a span of 16 bases. The chain's CDR3 is CASSYSGPDGEEQFF. The CDR3 nucleotides are TGTGCCAGCAGTTACTCGGGGCCAGATGGGGAAGAGCAGTTCTTC.

The chain joins TRBV29-1 to TRBJ2-7; possible D gene TRBD1, 6 bases. This CDR3 contains 13 residues. V was clipped by 4 bases and J by 0 bases, with 10 bases between them. Germline values: CDR1 SQVTM, CDR2 ANQGSEA. The CDR3 DNA sequence: TGCAGCGTTGGGGGGCAGAGCTCCTACGAGCAGTACTTC. It is translated as CSVGGQSSYEQYF.

This clone was found a few times. The chain has TRBV30 and TRBJ1-2; D unclear. The CDR3 extends over 12 amino acids. Trimming cost V 3 bases and J 6 bases, with 11 bases left between them. Germline assignment: CDR1 GTSNPN and CDR2 SVGIG (reference sequence). CDR3 sequence reads: CAWRKPANGYTF. CDR3 sequence (DNA): TGTGCCTGGAGAAAACCGGCGAATGGCTACACCTTC.

This clone was detected only a few times. CDR3 sequence: CASRRREQYF. In DNA form, the CDR3 reads TGTGCCAGCAGACGGAGGGAGCAGTACTTC. The chain recombines TRBV27 with TRBJ2-7, with D perhaps matching TRBD2 (5 bases). Germline V gene sequence: CDR1 MNHEY, CDR2 SMNVEV (reference sequence). Trimming left V 6 bases short and J 7 bases short, with 7 bases between. This CDR3 is 10 amino acids long.

The gene calls are TRBV14 and TRBJ2-7; tentative D call: TRBD1 (6 bases). Per the germline V gene, CDR1 is SGHDN and CDR2 is FVKESK. The CDR3 runs to 13 residues. V lost 4 bases and J lost 2, with 9 bases in between. The CDR3 loop is CASSRTAPYEQYF. DNA for the CDR3: TGTGCCAGCAGCCGGACAGCGCCCTACGAGCAGTACTTC.

V is TRBV7-9 and J is TRBJ1-1; D is ambiguous. Per germline, CDR1 SEHNR and CDR2 FQNEAQ (reference sequence). The CDR3 consists of 13 residues. Trimming took 1 base from V and 0 from J, leaving 3 bases between them. The CDR3 protein is CASSLVVNTEAFF. The DNA of the CDR3 is TGTGCCAGCAGCTTAGTAGTGAACACTGAAGCTTTCTTT.

The chain carries TRBV30 and TRBJ2-5, with D hard to call. Germline values: CDR1 GTSNPN, CDR2 SVGIG (reference sequence). CDR3 length: 12 residues. The V end was cut by 2 bases, the J end by 5 bases, with 9 bases between. The CDR3 loop is CAWSHTGETQYF. The CDR3 nucleotides are TGTGCCTGGAGTCATACTGGGGAGACCCAGTACTTC. The full variable domain, with the rest looked up from reference TRBV30 and TRBJ2-5, is SQTIHQWPATLVQPVGSPLSLECTVEGTSNPNLYWYRQAAGRGLQLLFYSVGIGQISSEVPQNLSASRPQDRQFILSSKKLLLSDSGFYLCAWSHTGETQYFGPGTRLLVL.

The gene calls are TRBV30 and TRBJ1-5; 9 bases agree with TRBD1. Germline-derived CDR1 and CDR2 are GTSNPN and SVGIG (reference sequence). This CDR3 has 15 amino acids. The junction had 7 bases not matched to a gene; V was cut back by 3 bases and J by 4 bases. CDR3 in DNA: TGTGCCTGGAGCTTGGGGGACAGGGCAAATCAGCCCCAGCATTTT. Translated: CAWSLGDRANQPQHF. Supplemented by reference TRBV30 and TRBJ1-5, the full variable domain reads SQTIHQWPATLVQPVGSPLSLECTVEGTSNPNLYWYRQAAGRGLQLLFYSVGIGQISSEVPQNLSASRPQDRQFILSSKKLLLSDSGFYLCAWSLGDRANQPQHFGDGTRLSIL.

This clone came up a few times. This chain joins TRBV29-1 and TRBJ2-1, with a possible D match to TRBD2 (7 bases). CDR1 is SQVTM and CDR2 is ANQGSEA in the germline V gene. V shed 4 bases and J shed 6 bases, with 16 bases lying between them. The CDR3 spans 14 residues. Here the CDR3 DNA reads TGCAGCGTTGGAAGCGGGACACCCGCCAATGAGCAGTTCTTC. As protein: CSVGSGTPANEQFF.

The chain has TRBV19 and TRBJ2-3; D possibly corresponds to TRBD2 (5 bases). Trimming left V 3 bases short and J 2 bases short, with 12 bases between. The CDR3 totals 15 residues. CDR1 is LNHDA and CDR2 is SQIVND in the germline V gene (reference sequence). DNA of the CDR3: TGTGCCAGTAGTATGCGGGTCCTCGACACAGATACGCAGTATTTT. Protein: CASSMRVLDTDTQYF.

The chain carries TRBV4-1 and TRBJ2-5; 10 bases line up with TRBD2. V was clipped by 1 base and J by 4 bases; unmatched bases: 0. The CDR3 is made up of 14 amino acids. Germline CDR1 and CDR2: MGHRA and YSYEKL. The CDR3 sequence: CASSQGTSGETQYF. The CDR3 DNA is TGCGCCAGCAGCCAAGGGACTAGCGGAGAGACCCAGTACTTC.

This clone was counted a few times. The genes are TRBV7-2 and TRBJ2-2; D remains ambiguous. The CDR3 contains 16 residues. V was cut by 3 bases and J by 11 bases, with 22 bases left in between. Germline V gene data show CDR1 as SGHTA and CDR2 as FQGNSA. The CDR3 DNA sequence: TGTGCCAGCAGCTTCCGTGGTGTTCTCGACCGGCGAGAGCTGTTTTTT. This sequence encodes CASSFRGVLDRRELFF.

This clone was observed a few times. The rearrangement links TRBV30 to TRBJ2-1; 8 bases align to TRBD2. The CDR3 runs 14 residues. The germline V gene has CDR1 GTSNPN and CDR2 SVGIG (reference sequence). The V gene end was trimmed by 5 bases and the J gene end by 0 bases; junction bases not matched to a gene: 3. In DNA, the CDR3 is TGTGCCTGGCTAGCGGGTGCCTCCTACAATGAGCAGTTCTTC. It encodes CAWLAGASYNEQFF.

The chain couples TRBV15 to TRBJ2-7, with 11 bases fitting TRBD2. This CDR3 has 17 residues. Germline CDR1 reads LNHNV; CDR2 reads YYDKDF (reference sequence). J was trimmed by 3 bases and V by 1 base; bases with no gene match: 8. The CDR3 region is CATSRAKASGGNYEQYF. The CDR3, as DNA: TGTGCCACCAGCAGAGCCAAAGCTAGCGGGGGGAACTACGAGCAGTACTTC.

The chain combines TRBV10-3 with TRBJ2-7; tentatively, D is TRBD1 (6 bases). The CDR3 is made up of 14 amino acids. V was clipped by 4 bases and J by 4 bases, with 14 bases between them. CDR1 is ENHRY and CDR2 is SYGVKD in the germline V gene. In DNA form, the CDR3 reads TGTGCCATCAGTGTTACCGGGACAAATTACGAGCAGTACTTC. Its translation: CAISVTGTNYEQYF.